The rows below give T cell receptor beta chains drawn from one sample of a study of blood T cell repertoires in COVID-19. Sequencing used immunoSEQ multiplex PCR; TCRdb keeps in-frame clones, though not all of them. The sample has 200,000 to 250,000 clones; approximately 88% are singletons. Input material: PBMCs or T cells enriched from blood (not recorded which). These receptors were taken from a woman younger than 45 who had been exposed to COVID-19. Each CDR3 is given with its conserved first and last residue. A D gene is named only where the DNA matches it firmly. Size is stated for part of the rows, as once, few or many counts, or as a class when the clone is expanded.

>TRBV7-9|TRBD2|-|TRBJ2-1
CASSLYTGLGIYNEQFF
TGTGCCAGCAGCTTATATACGGGACTAGGGATCTACAATGAGCAGTTCTTC
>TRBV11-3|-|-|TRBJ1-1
CASSVGNTEAFF
TGTGCCAGCAGCGTTGGCAACACTGAAGCTTTCTTT
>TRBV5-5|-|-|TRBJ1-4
CASSSAGSPNEKLFF
TGTGCCAGCAGCTCGGCAGGGTCGCCTAATGAAAAACTGTTTTTT
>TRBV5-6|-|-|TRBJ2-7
CASSLGGRRAYEQYF
TGTGCCAGCAGCTTGGGCGGGCGGAGGGCCTACGAGCAGTACTTC
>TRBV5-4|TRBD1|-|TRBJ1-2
CASSARDRARWGSGYTF
TGTGCCAGCAGCGCCCGGGACAGGGCCCGGTGGGGAAGTGGCTACACCTTC
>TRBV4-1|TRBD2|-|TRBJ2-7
CASSPLRLAGDDEQYF
TGCGCCAGCAGCCCACTCCGACTAGCGGGAGACGACGAGCAGTACTTC
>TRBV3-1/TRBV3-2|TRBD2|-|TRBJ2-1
CASSRNSGRHYGEQFF
TGTGCCAGCAGCCGGAATAGCGGGAGGCATTACGGTGAGCAGTTCTTC
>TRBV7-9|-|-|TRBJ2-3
CASSDTQYF
TGTGCCTCCTCAGATACGCAGTATTTT
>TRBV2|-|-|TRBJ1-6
CASTVPGGGNSPLHF
TGTGCCAGCACTGTCCCCGGGGGGGGTAATTCACCCCTCCACTTT
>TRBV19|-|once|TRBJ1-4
CASIGRGGVEKLFF
TGTGCCAGTATCGGACGGGGGGGCGTTGAAAAACTGTTTTTT
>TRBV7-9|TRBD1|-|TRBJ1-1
CASSLVDRDTNTEAFF
TGTGCCAGCAGCTTAGTGGACAGGGATACGAACACTGAAGCTTTCTTT
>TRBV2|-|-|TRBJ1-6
CATGTPSYNSPLHF
TGTGCCACCGGGACACCCTCCTATAATTCACCCCTCCACTTT
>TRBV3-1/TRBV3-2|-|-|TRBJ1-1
CASSRLQGGLLNTEAFF
TGTGCCAGCAGCCGACTACAGGGAGGGCTACTGAACACTGAAGCTTTCTTT
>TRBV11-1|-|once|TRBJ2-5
CASSRVGQETQYF
TGTGCCAGCAGCCGGGTCGGCCAAGAGACCCAGTACTTC
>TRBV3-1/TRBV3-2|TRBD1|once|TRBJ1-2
CASSQSSRGNYGYTF
TGTGCCAGCAGCCAAAGCTCCAGGGGGAACTATGGCTACACCTTC
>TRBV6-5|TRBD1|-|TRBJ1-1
CASTWTGDMNTEAFF
TGTGCCAGCACTTGGACAGGTGATATGAACACTGAAGCTTTCTTT
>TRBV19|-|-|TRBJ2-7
CASSSRYEQYF
TGTGCCAGTAGTTCTCGGTACGAGCAGTACTTC
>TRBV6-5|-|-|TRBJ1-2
CASSYNRVLSYGYTF
TGTGCCAGCAGTTACAACAGGGTTCTCAGCTATGGCTACACCTTC
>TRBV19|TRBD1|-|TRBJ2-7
CASSRTGGVGTYEQYF
TGTGCCAGTAGTAGGACAGGGGGAGTTGGCACCTACGAGCAGTACTTC
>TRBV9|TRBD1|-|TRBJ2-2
CASSPPGQGATGELFF
TGTGCCAGCAGCCCGCCGGGACAGGGGGCGACCGGGGAGCTGTTTTTT
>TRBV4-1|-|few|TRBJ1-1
CASSLEMWTEAFF
TGCGCCAGCAGCCTTGAGATGTGGACTGAAGCTTTCTTT
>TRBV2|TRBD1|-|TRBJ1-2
CASTRPGQVIYGYTF
TGTGCCAGCACAAGACCGGGACAGGTTATCTATGGCTACACCTTC
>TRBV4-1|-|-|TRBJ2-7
CASSQEGVLGASEQYF
TGCGCCAGCAGCCAAGAGGGTGTGTTAGGAGCATCCGAGCAGTACTTC
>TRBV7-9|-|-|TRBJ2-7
CASSSGVLGTYEQYF
TGTGCCAGCAGCTCCGGGGTTCTGGGTACCTACGAGCAGTACTTC
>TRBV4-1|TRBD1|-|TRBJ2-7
CARSRPGQGYEQYF
TGCGCCCGCAGCCGCCCGGGACAGGGCTACGAGCAGTACTTC
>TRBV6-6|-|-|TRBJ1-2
CASSTGRVTNYGYTF
TGTGCCAGCAGTACAGGGAGAGTAACTAACTATGGCTACACCTTC
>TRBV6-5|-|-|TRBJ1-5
CASSYSGGAHQPQHF
TGTGCCAGCAGTTACTCTGGGGGGGCACATCAGCCCCAGCATTTT
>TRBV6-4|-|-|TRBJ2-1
CASSDGGSSYNEQFF
TGTGCCAGCAGTGATGGTGGGAGCTCCTACAATGAGCAGTTCTTC
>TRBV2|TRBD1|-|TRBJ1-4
CASSQQDRVNEKLFF
TGTGCCAGCAGTCAACAAGACAGGGTGAATGAAAAACTGTTTTTT
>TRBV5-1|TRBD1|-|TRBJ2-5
CASSLGQGAEETQYF
TGCGCCAGCAGCTTGGGACAGGGGGCTGAAGAGACCCAGTACTTC